This record covers a single T cell receptor beta chain. The antigen is unknown. The sample is drawn from a study of CXCR3-negative and CXCR3-positive naive CD8 T cells. Whole-study findings and limits: Naive cells that were CXCR3-positive had more hydrophobic TRB CDR3s (compared with CXCR3-negative naive cells).

The V gene's germline CDR1 is MDHEN and CDR2 SYDVKM. This CDR3 contains 16 residues. UMI-labeled 5' RACE yielded the TRB cDNA libraries. For each CDR3 protein, TCRdb gives one entry from its re-call of the 5' RACE reads, without DNA. The sample includes approximately 100,000 distinct CDR3 sequences. The TCR sequence derives from a human donor in good health. Some clones in this sample may be carry-over from other donors' samples. Specimen: naive CXCR3+ CD8+ T cells from blood. Subset specified: CD45RO-CCR7+CD27+CD95- naive CD8+ T cells expressing CXCR3 (TNR3+). The V gene is TRBV28, the J gene TRBJ2-5; TCRdb's assignment of TRBD1 cannot be checked, as there is no DNA. CDR3: CASSLDRGRTQETQYF.